The clone carrying this T cell receptor beta chain appeared many times. These data come from a study of T-cell reconstitution after alpha-beta-depleted transplantation in children. Germline CDR1 and CDR2: PRHDT and FYEKMQ (reference sequence). The length of the CDR3 is 12 residues. With 7 bases removed from V and 6 bases from J, the gap between germline ends came to 13 bases. Preparation of the TCRbeta library used unique molecular identifiers. TCRdb processed the PCR reads anew with MiXCR; each CDR3 protein has one entry. The table includes about a million distinct CDR3 sequences, around 30% detected once.

V usage is TRBV13 and J usage is TRBJ2-7, with a possible D match to TRBD2 (6 bases). The receptor was derived from a boy in the first two years of life who had a stem cell transplant for SCID, so the T cells may come from the graft donor. Sequencing used PBMCs, mostly from graft donor cells, obtained 360 days after TCRalphabeta/CD19-depleted stem cell transplant. This CDR3 is CASMQGGGEQYF. The CDR3 DNA reads as TGTGCCAGCATGCAGGGAGGAGGCGAGCAGTACTTC.